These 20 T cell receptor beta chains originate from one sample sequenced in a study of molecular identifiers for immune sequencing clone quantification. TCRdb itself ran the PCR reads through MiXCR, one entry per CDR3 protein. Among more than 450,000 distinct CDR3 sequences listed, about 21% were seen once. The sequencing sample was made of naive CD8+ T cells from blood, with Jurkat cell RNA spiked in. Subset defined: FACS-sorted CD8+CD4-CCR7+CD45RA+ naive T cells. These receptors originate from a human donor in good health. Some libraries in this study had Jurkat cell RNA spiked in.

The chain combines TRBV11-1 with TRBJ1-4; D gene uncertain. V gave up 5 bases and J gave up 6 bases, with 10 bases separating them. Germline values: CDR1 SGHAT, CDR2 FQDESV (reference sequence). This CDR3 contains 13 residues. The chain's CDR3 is CASSGRTDEKLFF. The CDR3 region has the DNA TGTGCCAGCAGCGGTAGGACGGATGAAAAACTGTTTTTT.

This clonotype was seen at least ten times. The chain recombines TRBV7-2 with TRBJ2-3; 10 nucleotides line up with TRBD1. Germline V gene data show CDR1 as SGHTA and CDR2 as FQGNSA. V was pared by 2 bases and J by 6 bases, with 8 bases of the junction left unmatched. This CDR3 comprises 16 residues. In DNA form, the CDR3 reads TGTGCCAGCAGCTTATGGGACAGGGGACACACGGATACGCAGTATTTT. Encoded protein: CASSLWDRGHTDTQYF. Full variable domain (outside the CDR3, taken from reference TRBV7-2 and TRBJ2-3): GAGVSQSPSNKVTEKGKDVELRCDPISGHTALYWYRQSLGQGLEFLIYFQGNSAPDKSGLPSDRFSAERTGGSVSTLTIQRTQQEDSAVYLCASSLWDRGHTDTQYFGPGTRLTVL.

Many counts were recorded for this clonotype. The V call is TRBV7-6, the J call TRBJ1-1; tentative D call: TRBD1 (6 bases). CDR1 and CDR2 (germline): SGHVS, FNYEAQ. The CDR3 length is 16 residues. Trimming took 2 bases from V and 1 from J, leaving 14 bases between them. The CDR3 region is CASSLTGIWRNTEAFF. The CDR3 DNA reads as TGTGCCAGCAGCTTAACAGGGATTTGGAGGAACACTGAAGCTTTCTTT.

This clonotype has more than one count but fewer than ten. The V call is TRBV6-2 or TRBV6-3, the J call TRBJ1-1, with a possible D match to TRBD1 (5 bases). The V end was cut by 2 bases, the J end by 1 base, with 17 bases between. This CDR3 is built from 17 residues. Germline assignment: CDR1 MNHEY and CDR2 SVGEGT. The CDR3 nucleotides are TGTGCCAGCAGTTACGGGCAGGGAATAACCCCGAACACTGAAGCTTTCTTT. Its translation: CASSYGQGITPNTEAFF.

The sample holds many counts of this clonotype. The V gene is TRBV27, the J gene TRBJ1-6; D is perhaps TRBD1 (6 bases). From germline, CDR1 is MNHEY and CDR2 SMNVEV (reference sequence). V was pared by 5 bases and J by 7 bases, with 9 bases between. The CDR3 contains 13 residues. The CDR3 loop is CASSGQSNSPLHF. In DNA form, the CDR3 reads TGTGCCAGCAGTGGACAGTCGAATTCACCCCTCCACTTT.

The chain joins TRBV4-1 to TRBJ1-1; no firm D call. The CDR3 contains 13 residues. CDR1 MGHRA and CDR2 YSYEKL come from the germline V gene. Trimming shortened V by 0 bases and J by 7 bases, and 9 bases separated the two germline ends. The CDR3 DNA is TGCGCCAGCAGCCAAGATAGTACAGTTGAAGCTTTCTTT. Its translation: CASSQDSTVEAFF.

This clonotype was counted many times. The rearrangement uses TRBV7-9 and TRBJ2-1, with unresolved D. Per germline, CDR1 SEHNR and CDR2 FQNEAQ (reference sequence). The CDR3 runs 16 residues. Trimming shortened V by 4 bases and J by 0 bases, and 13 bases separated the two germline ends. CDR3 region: CASSSTEWSSYNEQFF. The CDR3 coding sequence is TGTGCCAGCAGCTCTACCGAGTGGAGCTCCTACAATGAGCAGTTCTTC.

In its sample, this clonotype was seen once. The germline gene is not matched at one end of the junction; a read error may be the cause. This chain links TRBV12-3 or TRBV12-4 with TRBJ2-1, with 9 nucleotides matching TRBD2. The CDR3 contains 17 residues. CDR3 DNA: TGTGCCAGCAGTTTAGCCAAACCCGGGACTAGCCGTAATGATCAGTTCTTC. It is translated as CASSLAKPGTSRNDQFF.

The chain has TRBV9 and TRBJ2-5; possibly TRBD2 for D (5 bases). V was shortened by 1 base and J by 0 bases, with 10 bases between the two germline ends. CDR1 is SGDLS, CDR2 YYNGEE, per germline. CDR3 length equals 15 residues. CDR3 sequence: CASSVSAGDQETQYF. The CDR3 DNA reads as TGTGCCAGCAGCGTATCCGCGGGCGACCAAGAGACCCAGTACTTC.

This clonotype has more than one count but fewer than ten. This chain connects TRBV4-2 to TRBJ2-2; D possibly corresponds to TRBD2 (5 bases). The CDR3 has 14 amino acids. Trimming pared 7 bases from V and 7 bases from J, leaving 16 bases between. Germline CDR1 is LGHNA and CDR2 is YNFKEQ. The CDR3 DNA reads TGTGCCAGCAAAGGATTCGAGGGTAACGGGGAGCTGTTTTTT. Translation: CASKGFEGNGELFF.

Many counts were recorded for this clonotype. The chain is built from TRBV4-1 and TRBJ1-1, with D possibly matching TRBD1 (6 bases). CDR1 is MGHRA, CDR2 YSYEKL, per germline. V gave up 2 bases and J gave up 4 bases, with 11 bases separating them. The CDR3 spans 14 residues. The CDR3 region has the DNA TGCGCCAGCAGCCAACTACAGGGCTCCACTGAAGCTTTCTTT. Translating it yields CASSQLQGSTEAFF.

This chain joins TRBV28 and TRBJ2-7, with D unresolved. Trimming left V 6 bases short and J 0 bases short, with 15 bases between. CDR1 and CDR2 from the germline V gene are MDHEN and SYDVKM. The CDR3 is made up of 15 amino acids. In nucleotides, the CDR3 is TGTGCCAGCAGCAACTTCCAGCTCGGCTCCTACGAGCAGTACTTC. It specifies CASSNFQLGSYEQYF.

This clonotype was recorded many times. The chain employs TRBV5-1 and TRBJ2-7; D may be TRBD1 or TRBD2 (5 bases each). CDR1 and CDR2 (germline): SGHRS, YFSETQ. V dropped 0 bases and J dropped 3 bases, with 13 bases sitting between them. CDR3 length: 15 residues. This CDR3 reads CASSLVQGTSYEQYF. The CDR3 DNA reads TGCGCCAGCAGCTTGGTCCAGGGCACTAGCTACGAGCAGTACTTC.

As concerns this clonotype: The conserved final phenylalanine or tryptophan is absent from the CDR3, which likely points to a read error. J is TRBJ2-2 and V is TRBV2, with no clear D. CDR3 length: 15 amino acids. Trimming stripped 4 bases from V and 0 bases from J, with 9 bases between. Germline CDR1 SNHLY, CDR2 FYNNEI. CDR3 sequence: CASSGSRSNTGELFL. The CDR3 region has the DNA TGTGCCAGCAGTGGGTCCAGGTCGAACACCGGGGAGCTGTTTTTA.

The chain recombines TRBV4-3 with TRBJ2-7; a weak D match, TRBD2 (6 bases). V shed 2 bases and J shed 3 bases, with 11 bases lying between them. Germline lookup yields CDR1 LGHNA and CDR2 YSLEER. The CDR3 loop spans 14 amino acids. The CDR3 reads CASSQSISGYEQYF. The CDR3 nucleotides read TGCGCCAGCAGCCAATCGATTAGCGGCTACGAGCAGTACTTC.

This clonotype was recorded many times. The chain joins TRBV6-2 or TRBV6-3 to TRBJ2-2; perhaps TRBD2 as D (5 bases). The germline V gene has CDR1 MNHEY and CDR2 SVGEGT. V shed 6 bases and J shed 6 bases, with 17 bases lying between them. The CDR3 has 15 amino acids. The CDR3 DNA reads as TGTGCCAGCAGGACCCCAGGAGGTTGGTCCGGGGAGCTGTTTTTT. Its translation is CASRTPGGWSGELFF.

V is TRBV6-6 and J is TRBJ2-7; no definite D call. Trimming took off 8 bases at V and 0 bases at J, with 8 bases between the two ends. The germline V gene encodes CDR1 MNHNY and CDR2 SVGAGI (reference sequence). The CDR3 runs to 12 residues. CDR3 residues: CASAPPSYEQYF. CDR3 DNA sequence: TGTGCCAGCGCCCCTCCCTCCTACGAGCAGTACTTC.

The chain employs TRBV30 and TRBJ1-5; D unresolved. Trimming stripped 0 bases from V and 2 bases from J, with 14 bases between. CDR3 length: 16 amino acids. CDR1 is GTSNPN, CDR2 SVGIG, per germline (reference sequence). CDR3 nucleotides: TGTGCCTGGAGTGTATCTCCTGGACTCGGCAATCAGCCCCAGCATTTT. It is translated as CAWSVSPGLGNQPQHF. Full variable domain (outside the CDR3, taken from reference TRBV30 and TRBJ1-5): SQTIHQWPATLVQPVGSPLSLECTVEGTSNPNLYWYRQAAGRGLQLLFYSVGIGQISSEVPQNLSASRPQDRQFILSSKKLLLSDSGFYLCAWSVSPGLGNQPQHFGDGTRLSIL.

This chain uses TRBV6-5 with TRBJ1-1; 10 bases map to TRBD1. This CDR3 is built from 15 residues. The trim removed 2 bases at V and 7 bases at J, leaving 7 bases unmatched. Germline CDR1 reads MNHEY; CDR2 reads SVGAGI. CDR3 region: CASSYQDRGQGEAFF. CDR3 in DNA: TGTGCCAGCAGTTACCAAGACAGGGGGCAGGGTGAAGCTTTCTTT.

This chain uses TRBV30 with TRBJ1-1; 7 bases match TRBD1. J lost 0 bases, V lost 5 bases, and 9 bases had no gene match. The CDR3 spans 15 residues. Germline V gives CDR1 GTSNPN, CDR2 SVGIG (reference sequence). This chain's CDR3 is CAWGPGGLMNTEAFF. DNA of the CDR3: TGTGCCTGGGGCCCAGGGGGTCTGATGAACACTGAAGCTTTCTTT.